The rows below give T cell receptor beta chains drawn from one sample of a study of T cell repertoires in cytomegalovirus infection. TCRdb re-analysed the reads in MiXCR, keeping a single row per CDR3 protein. This sample has about 180,000 distinct CDR3 sequences, with approximately 18% found just once. The sample taken for sequencing was CD8+ T cells from PBMCs. These receptor sequences come from a human donor in good health (CMV status not recorded). Some clones in this sample may be carry-over from other donors' samples. Each CDR3 is given with its conserved first and last residue. D genes are given only for firm matches. The size entry is marked missing in some rows and otherwise reads once, few, many or a size class.

>TRBJ2-5|TRBD1|TRBV28|NA
TGTGCCAGCAGTTTACACACCGGGACAGGGGGCCTACGAGAAGAGACCCAGTACTTC
CASSLHTGTGGLREETQYF
>TRBJ1-1|NA|TRBV12-3/TRBV12-4|NA
TGTGCCAGCAGACTCGGACGGATGAACACTGAAGCTTTCTTT
CASRLGRMNTEAFF
>TRBJ1-1|NA|TRBV19|NA
TGTGCCAGTAGTACAGGGGCTTTGGAAGCTTTCTTT
CASSTGALEAFF
>TRBJ1-1|NA|TRBV4-1|NA
TGCGCCAGCAGCCCAGGGATCAACACTGAAGCTTTCTTT
CASSPGINTEAFF
>TRBJ1-1|NA|TRBV7-9|NA
TGTGCCAGCAGCTTAGCGCTGGGATCCGACACTGAAGCTTTCTTT
CASSLALGSDTEAFF
>TRBJ2-1|TRBD2|TRBV7-8|few
TGTGCCAGCAGCTTGCTAGCGGGATATCTAAGGAATGAGCAGTTCTTC
CASSLLAGYLRNEQFF
>TRBJ1-1|TRBD1|TRBV6-2/TRBV6-3|NA
TGTGCCAGCAGTTACCATCCGGGACAGGGACGTACTGAAGCTTTCTTT
CASSYHPGQGRTEAFF
>TRBJ2-3|TRBD2|TRBV28|many
TGTGCCACCATAGCGGGGGGGCCTGCAGATACGCAGTATTTT
CATIAGGPADTQYF
>TRBJ2-7|NA|TRBV4-1|few
TGCGCCAGCAGCCAAGTATGGGACTCACCCTACGAGCAGTACTTC
CASSQVWDSPYEQYF
>TRBJ2-1|TRBD2|TRBV7-2|NA
TGTGCCAGCAGCTTGGGACTAGCGGGGGTTGAGCAGTTCTTC
CASSLGLAGVEQFF
>TRBJ2-2|NA|TRBV10-2|few
TGCGCCAGCAGCCCTACCAGGGGACTTGCGAACACCGGGGAGCTGTTTTTT
CASSPTRGLANTGELFF
>TRBJ2-2|TRBD1|TRBV28|many
TGTGCCAGCAGTCCTACAGGGGCAGGGGAGCTGTTTTTT
CASSPTGAGELFF
>TRBJ1-2|NA|TRBV4-1|few
TGCGCCAGCAGCCAGGACTCTACGAACCCAAACTATGGCTACACCTTC
CASSQDSTNPNYGYTF
>TRBJ2-1|NA|TRBV10-3|few
TGTGCCATCAGTGAAGAAGGGTATGAGCAGTTCTTC
CAISEEGYEQFF
>TRBJ1-4|NA|TRBV12-3/TRBV12-4|NA
TGTGCCAGCAGTTTGCACAGATCTAATGAAAAACTGTTTTTT
CASSLHRSNEKLFF
>TRBJ2-1|NA|TRBV7-8|few
TGTGCCAGCAGCTTGGAGGTCTTCAATGAGCAGTTCTTC
CASSLEVFNEQFF
>TRBJ2-3|NA|TRBV7-2|NA
TGTGCCAGCAGGAGTAGCACAGATACGCAGTATTTT
CASRSSTDTQYF
>TRBJ1-2|TRBD1|TRBV27|NA
TGTGCCAGCAGTGAGAATCCGGGACAGGGAACCTTCTGGGTGAGAGGCTACACCTTC
CASSENPGQGTFWVRGYTF
>TRBJ1-3|TRBD1|TRBV7-2|few
TGTGCCAGCAGCTACTGGACAGGGTCTGGAAACACCATATATTTT
CASSYWTGSGNTIYF
>TRBJ2-7|TRBD1|TRBV7-8|NA
TGTGCCAGCAGCTCTGTCCAGGGGGAATTCTACGAGCAGTACTTC
CASSSVQGEFYEQYF
>TRBJ1-1|TRBD1|TRBV5-1|NA
TGCGCCAGCAGCGTATGGGACAGCCGGAGCACTGAAGCTTTCTTT
CASSVWDSRSTEAFF
>TRBJ2-2|TRBD2|TRBV6-2/TRBV6-3|few
TGTGCCAGCAGTCCTACAGGACTAGCGGGGGGGCCTCTTGACACCGGGGAGCTGTTTTTT
CASSPTGLAGGPLDTGELFF
>TRBJ1-1|TRBD1|TRBV7-2|NA
TGTGCCAGCAGCTTAGCCCCACAGGGGCTGAGGGACACTGAAGCTTTCTTT
CASSLAPQGLRDTEAFF
>TRBJ2-7|NA|TRBV7-9|few
TGTGCCAGCAGCTTAAACGGGGCTGGCAACGAGCAGTACTTC
CASSLNGAGNEQYF
>TRBJ1-2|TRBD1|TRBV12-5|NA
TGTGCTAGTGGCCGCGACAGGGAAGGCGGCTACACCTTC
CASGRDREGGYTF
>TRBJ2-3|NA|TRBV7-6|NA
TGTGCCAGCAGCTTATTTCAGGGGAGCACAGATACGCAGTATTTT
CASSLFQGSTDTQYF
>TRBJ1-5|NA|TRBV7-2|few
TGTGCCAGCAGCGTCGGGGGGGTCCGCGGTGGCAATCAGCCCCAGCATTTT
CASSVGGVRGGNQPQHF
>TRBJ1-5|NA|TRBV7-6|NA
TGTGCCAGCAGCTTAGAGTTCGTCGAGGGGGGCAATCAGCCCCAGCATTTT
CASSLEFVEGGNQPQHF
>TRBJ2-5|NA|TRBV28|few
TGTGCCAGCAGTTTTCCCGGTCGCCTTCAAGAGACCCAGTACTTC
CASSFPGRLQETQYF
>TRBJ2-1|TRBD2|TRBV7-2|many
TGTGCCAGCAGCCCGGGACTAGCGGCCTACAATGAGCAGTTCTTC
CASSPGLAAYNEQFF
>TRBJ2-7|NA|TRBV7-9|many
TGTGCCAGCAGCCTCAGGGTGAACGAGCAGTACTTC
CASSLRVNEQYF
>TRBJ2-7|NA|TRBV4-2|few
TGTGCCAGCAGCCAAGATGCAGGGGGGGCGGAAGAGCAGTACTTC
CASSQDAGGAEEQYF
>TRBJ2-1|NA|TRBV4-3|few
TGCGCCAGCAGCCCTTTCCTAGCGTCCTACAATGAGCAGTTCTTC
CASSPFLASYNEQFF
>TRBJ1-1|NA|TRBV7-9|many
TGTGCCAGCAGAGTAGCGGACGGCAGGGGAGTGAACACTGAAGCTTTCTTT
CASRVADGRGVNTEAFF
>TRBJ2-7|NA|TRBV3-1|NA
TGTGCCAGCAGCCAAGATCTGGGGGCCAGCTACGAGCAGTACTTC
CASSQDLGASYEQYF
>TRBJ1-4|TRBD1|TRBV20-1|few
TGCAGTGCTACTCTCGGACAGGGCAATGAAAAACTGTTTTTT
CSATLGQGNEKLFF
>TRBJ2-7|TRBD1|TRBV4-1|few
TGCGCCAGCAGCCAAGATGGGACAGAGGTCAACGAGCAGTACTTC
CASSQDGTEVNEQYF
>TRBJ2-7|TRBD1|TRBV4-3|few
TGCGCCAGCAGCCAAGATGACGTCAGGGGGCCCTACGAGCAGTACTTC
CASSQDDVRGPYEQYF
>TRBJ1-2|NA|TRBV29-1|few
TGCAGCGTTCTTTGGGTAGACTATGGCTACACCTTC
CSVLWVDYGYTF
>TRBJ2-1|NA|TRBV20-1|NA
TGCAGTGCATCCTCCCACGAGATCCATGAGCAGTTCTTC
CSASSHEIHEQFF
>TRBJ2-1|TRBD2|TRBV7-2|NA
TGTGCCAGCAGCTTACAGACTAGCGGGGCATACAATGAGCAGTTCTTC
CASSLQTSGAYNEQFF
>TRBJ1-3|NA|TRBV7-9|NA
TGTGCCAGCAGCTCACTTGCCAGAGTCGGGGACACCATATATTTT
CASSSLARVGDTIYF
>TRBJ2-7|NA|TRBV7-9|few
TGTGCCAGCGGGGGCAATCCCTACGAGCAGTACTTC
CASGGNPYEQYF
>TRBJ2-3|NA|TRBV28|many
TGTGCCAGCAGTTTCGTAGCGGGCACAGATACGCAGTATTTT
CASSFVAGTDTQYF
>TRBJ1-2|TRBD1|TRBV11-2|NA
TGTGCCAGCAATAGGGACAGGTCCTATGGCTACACCTTC
CASNRDRSYGYTF
>TRBJ1-2|NA|TRBV28|few
TGTGCCAGCAGTCCTCCGAGGCAGAAGTATGGCTACACCTTC
CASSPPRQKYGYTF
>TRBJ2-2|TRBD2|TRBV6-1|few
TGTGCCAGCAGTTGGACTAGCGGATTTACCGGGGAGCTGTTTTTT
CASSWTSGFTGELFF
>TRBJ1-1|NA|TRBV23-1|NA
TGCGCCAGCAGTCACCAGGGATTAACTGAAGCTTTCTTT
CASSHQGLTEAFF
>TRBJ1-5|NA|TRBV7-9|few
TGTGCCAGCAGCCTAGGGCATAATCAGCCCCAGCATTTT
CASSLGHNQPQHF
>TRBJ1-5|NA|TRBV7-9|NA
TGTGCCAGCAGCTCCGTGACCGGGGAGCCCCAGCATTTT
CASSSVTGEPQHF
>TRBJ1-2|NA|TRBV7-8|NA
TGTGCCAGCAGCCCGTTCGGAAGCGGCTATGGCTACACCTTC
CASSPFGSGYGYTF
>TRBJ1-5|NA|TRBV28|few
TGTGCCAGCAACTCCCGGGACGGGAATCAGCCCCAGCATTTT
CASNSRDGNQPQHF
>TRBJ2-1|NA|TRBV6-2/TRBV6-3|once
TGTGCCAGCAGTACCCCGAAAAGGGGTTTATACAATGAGCAGTTCTTC
CASSTPKRGLYNEQFF
>TRBJ1-4|NA|TRBV12-5|NA
TGTGCTAGTGGCACGGACTCAACTAATGAAAAACTGTTTTTT
CASGTDSTNEKLFF
>TRBJ2-7|NA|TRBV7-8|NA
TGTGCCAGCAGCTTAAACCAACTTTACGAGCAGTACTTC
CASSLNQLYEQYF
>TRBJ2-2|NA|TRBV20-1|NA
TGCAGTGCTGGAGGCTACGACTCGGGCACCGGGGAGCTGTTTTTT
CSAGGYDSGTGELFF
>TRBJ2-3|NA|TRBV7-8|many
TGTGCCAGCAGCCCCCATACGCGGGGCCCCCGCGGGGATACGCAGTATTTT
CASSPHTRGPRGDTQYF